This is a list of T cell receptor beta chains from one sample in a study of PD-1 blockade in classical Hodgkin lymphoma. The protocol was immunoSEQ multiplex PCR, while the TCRdb copy is restricted to in-frame clones and leaves out a portion. The table shows fewer than 8,000 clones, with around 84% occurring only once. The input for sequencing was peripheral blood mononuclear cells (PBMCs), taken before the second cycle of nivolumab. These receptors came from a human donor with classical Hodgkin lymphoma. Each CDR3 is given with its conserved first and last residue. The D gene is left open where the match is weak. Some rows mark clone size as missing; the rest say once, few, many or name a class of expanded clone.

d_call,j_call,v_call,cdr3_length,clone_size,cdr3_aa,cdr3_nt
TRBD2,TRBJ2-3,TRBV11-3,18,-,CASSPRTSGSVFQDTQYF,TGTGCCAGCAGCCCCCGGACTAGCGGGAGTGTCTTTCAAGATACGCAGTATTTT
-,TRBJ2-3,TRBV10-2,14,-,CASSEPMGPDTQYF,TGCGCCAGCAGTGAGCCAATGGGACCAGATACGCAGTATTTT
-,TRBJ1-5,TRBV19,14,once,CASSIAQFNQPQHF,TGTGCCAGTAGTATCGCGCAGTTTAATCAGCCCCAGCATTTT
-,TRBJ1-2,TRBV25-1,14,few,CASSGRQGIGGYTF,TGTGCCAGCAGTGGGAGGCAGGGTATCGGTGGCTACACCTTC
TRBD1,TRBJ1-6,TRBV2,17,-,CASSPPLYRGSNSPLHF,TGTGCCAGCAGTCCCCCACTATACAGGGGGTCCAATTCACCCCTCCACTTT
TRBD1,TRBJ1-5,TRBV25-1,16,once,CASSEWGQGGGQPQHF,TGTGCCAGCAGTGAATGGGGACAGGGCGGGGGCCAGCCCCAGCATTTT
TRBD2,TRBJ2-3,TRBV30,13,-,CAWRLASTDTQYF,TGTGCCTGGAGACTAGCGAGCACAGATACGCAGTATTTT
-,TRBJ1-2,TRBV5-1,15,-,CASSLAGAGNYGYTF,TGCGCCAGCAGCTTGGCCGGAGCTGGGAACTATGGCTACACCTTC
TRBD1,TRBJ1-3,TRBV2,15,-,CACRPDRATGNTIYF,TGTGCCTGCAGACCGGACAGGGCAACTGGAAACACCATATATTTT
-,TRBJ2-2,TRBV6-4,14,-,CASSDSVNTGELFF,TGTGCCAGCAGTGACTCAGTTAACACCGGGGAGCTGTTTTTT
-,TRBJ1-1,TRBV9,16,-,CASSVGHLRKNTEAFF,TGTGCCAGCAGCGTAGGACACCTAAGGAAGAACACTGAAGCTTTCTTT
-,TRBJ2-6,TRBV21-1,18,-,CASSSGPDVRSGANVLTF,TGTGCCAGCAGCAGCGGCCCCGACGTAAGGTCTGGGGCCAACGTCCTGACTTTC
-,TRBJ2-5,TRBV6-1,13,-,CASTLEGRETQYF,TGTGCCAGCACCCTCGAAGGGAGGGAGACCCAGTACTTC
-,TRBJ2-2,TRBV2,15,-,CASSEEGLSTGELFF,TGTGCCAGCAGTGAAGAGGGGCTGAGCACCGGGGAGCTGTTTTTT
-,TRBJ2-3,TRBV9,14,-,CASSARDPGGTQYF,TGTGCCAGCAGCGCCCGGGACCCAGGGGGGACGCAGTATTTT
-,TRBJ2-1,TRBV5-1,13,-,CASSRGETNEQFF,TGCGCCAGCAGCAGAGGCGAGACCAATGAGCAGTTCTTC
-,TRBJ2-3,TRBV7-2,15,-,CASSPLGGRTDTQYF,TGTGCCAGCAGCCCCCTGGGAGGACGCACAGATACGCAGTATTTT
TRBD1,TRBJ1-4,TRBV10-3,13,-,CAISQGALEKLFF,TGTGCCATCTCACAGGGGGCATTAGAAAAACTGTTTTTT
TRBD1,TRBJ2-5,TRBV12-5,16,-,CASGPNLDRVGETQYF,TGTGCTAGTGGTCCCAACCTGGACAGGGTTGGAGAGACCCAGTACTTC
-,TRBJ2-5,TRBV9,13,-,CASSALYQETQYF,TGTGCCAGCAGCGCCTTGTACCAAGAGACCCAGTACTTC
-,TRBJ2-5,TRBV19,14,-,CASSPMRHQETQYF,TGTGCCAGTAGTCCCATGCGGCACCAAGAGACCCAGTACTTC
-,TRBJ1-2,TRBV2,15,-,CASSDPGRIRNGYTF,TGTGCCAGCAGTGATCCGGGACGGATAAGGAATGGCTACACCTTC
-,TRBJ1-5,TRBV6-6,16,-,CASSYSKIGARQPQHF,TGTGCCAGCAGTTACTCGAAAATAGGGGCGCGGCAGCCCCAGCATTTT
-,TRBJ2-2,TRBV7-9,15,once,CASSLDSSNTGELFF,TGTGCCAGCAGCTTAGATAGTTCGAACACCGGGGAGCTGTTTTTT
TRBD2,TRBJ2-1,TRBV10-3,14,-,CAISGGLPYNEQFF,TGTGCCATCTCGGGAGGGCTACCCTACAATGAGCAGTTCTTC
TRBD1,TRBJ2-3,TRBV27,16,-,CASSFHGTGGTDTQYF,TGTGCCAGCAGTTTCCACGGGACAGGGGGCACAGATACGCAGTATTTT
-,TRBJ1-3,TRBV27,17,-,CASSLTPGPTSGNTIYF,TGTGCCAGCAGTTTAACCCCGGGCCCAACCTCTGGAAACACCATATATTTT
-,TRBJ2-2,TRBV7-8,16,-,CASSFEGFWYTGELFF,TGTGCCAGCAGCTTCGAGGGATTCTGGTACACCGGGGAGCTGTTTTTT
TRBD1,TRBJ1-5,TRBV6-5,14,once,CASRPGQESRPQHF,TGTGCCAGCAGGCCGGGACAGGAAAGCCGGCCCCAGCATTTT
-,TRBJ1-1,TRBV7-8,12,-,CASSGQRIEAFF,TGTGCCAGCAGCGGACAGAGGATTGAAGCTTTCTTT
-,TRBJ2-3,TRBV5-1,14,-,CASQTGRSTDTQYF,TGCGCCAGCCAAACAGGGAGGAGCACAGATACGCAGTATTTT
-,TRBJ2-5,TRBV18,15,-,CASSLRDRTVETQYF,TGTGCCAGCTCACTACGCGACCGGACAGTCGAGACCCAGTACTTC
-,TRBJ1-3,TRBV12-5,11,-,CANSRRNTIYF,TGTGCTAATTCGAGGAGAAACACCATATATTTT
TRBD1,TRBJ2-1,TRBV5-1,15,-,CASSLMGQEGNEQFF,TGCGCCAGCAGCTTGATGGGACAGGAGGGCAATGAGCAGTTCTTC
-,TRBJ1-1,TRBV6-6,14,-,CASSDGRWPLGAFF,TGTGCCAGCAGTGACGGACGGTGGCCATTGGGAGCTTTCTTT
TRBD1,TRBJ2-2,TRBV11-3,14,-,CASSVTGGIGELFF,TGTGCCAGCAGCGTTACAGGGGGGATCGGGGAGCTGTTTTTT
TRBD1,TRBJ2-6,TRBV12-5,15,-,CASGKGGAGANVLTF,TGTGCTAGCGGTAAAGGGGGCGCTGGGGCCAACGTCCTGACTTTC
-,TRBJ2-5,TRBV7-3,12,-,CASIGTPPFQYF,TGTGCCAGCATCGGCACCCCCCCATTCCAGTACTTC
TRBD1,TRBJ1-1,TRBV6-1,14,-,CASDFRTGIVEAFF,TGTGCCAGCGATTTCCGGACAGGGATAGTTGAAGCTTTCTTT
-,TRBJ1-5,TRBV6-5,15,few,CASSLRARSNQPQHF,TGTGCCAGCAGTCTACGGGCTCGAAGCAATCAGCCCCAGCATTTT
TRBD2,TRBJ2-5,TRBV2,12,-,CASSSAGETQYF,TGTGCCAGCAGTTCAGCGGGGGAGACCCAGTACTTC
TRBD2,TRBJ2-2,TRBV5-5,16,-,CASSLRRGEHTGELFF,TGTGCCAGCAGCTTGCGGCGGGGGGAGCACACCGGGGAGCTGTTTTTT
TRBD1,TRBJ1-1,TRBV5-6,12,once,CASSFRTGKTFF,TGTGCCAGCAGCTTCAGGACAGGGAAAACTTTCTTT
-,TRBJ1-4,TRBV5-4,15,-,CASSPSPRRNEKLFF,TGTGCCAGCAGCCCCAGTCCCCGGCGGAATGAAAAACTGTTTTTT
-,TRBJ1-3,TRBV20-1,11,-,CSVRKRNTIYF,TGCAGTGTCCGAAAACGGAACACCATATATTTT
-,TRBJ1-2,TRBV16,16,-,CASSQRNSNRAYGYTF,TGTGCCAGCAGCCAACGAAATTCCAACAGGGCCTATGGCTACACCTTC
-,TRBJ2-2,TRBV11-3,15,-,CASSYPGMRTGELFF,TGTGCCAGCAGCTACCCGGGAATGCGGACCGGGGAGCTGTTTTTT
-,TRBJ2-5,TRBV29-1,12,-,CSVDGGWETQYF,TGCAGCGTTGACGGGGGTTGGGAGACCCAGTACTTC
-,TRBJ1-2,TRBV6-6,11,-,CASSYKGGYTF,TGTGCCAGCAGTTACAAGGGTGGCTACACCTTC
TRBD1,TRBJ2-1,TRBV4-1,15,-,CASSHGQGLIYEQFF,TGCGCCAGCAGCCACGGACAGGGTTTAATCTATGAGCAGTTCTTC